The present entry profiles one T cell receptor (beta chain) with its context. Sequenced by immunoSEQ multiplex PCR; TCRdb stores in-frame clones only, minus some. The sample lists about 200,000 clones, approximately 82% seen once, with roughly an eighth in the top ten. The data derive from a study of blood T cell repertoires in COVID-19. For the study at large: Some COVID-19 samples were acute and others convalescent; all came from the United States, Italy and Spain.

Germline assignment: CDR1 MNHEY and CDR2 SVGEGT. The CDR3 spans 14 residues. V gave up 5 bases and J gave up 5 bases; unmatched junction bases: 4. The TCR originated in a human donor in a cohort sampled during active COVID-19. The sample consisted of peripheral blood. The V call is TRBV6-2 or TRBV6-3, the J call TRBJ2-5; 11 nucleotides agree with TRBD2. CDR3 loop: CASSTGLAGETQYF. CDR3 DNA sequence: TGTGCCAGCAGTACCGGACTAGCGGGTGAGACCCAGTACTTC.